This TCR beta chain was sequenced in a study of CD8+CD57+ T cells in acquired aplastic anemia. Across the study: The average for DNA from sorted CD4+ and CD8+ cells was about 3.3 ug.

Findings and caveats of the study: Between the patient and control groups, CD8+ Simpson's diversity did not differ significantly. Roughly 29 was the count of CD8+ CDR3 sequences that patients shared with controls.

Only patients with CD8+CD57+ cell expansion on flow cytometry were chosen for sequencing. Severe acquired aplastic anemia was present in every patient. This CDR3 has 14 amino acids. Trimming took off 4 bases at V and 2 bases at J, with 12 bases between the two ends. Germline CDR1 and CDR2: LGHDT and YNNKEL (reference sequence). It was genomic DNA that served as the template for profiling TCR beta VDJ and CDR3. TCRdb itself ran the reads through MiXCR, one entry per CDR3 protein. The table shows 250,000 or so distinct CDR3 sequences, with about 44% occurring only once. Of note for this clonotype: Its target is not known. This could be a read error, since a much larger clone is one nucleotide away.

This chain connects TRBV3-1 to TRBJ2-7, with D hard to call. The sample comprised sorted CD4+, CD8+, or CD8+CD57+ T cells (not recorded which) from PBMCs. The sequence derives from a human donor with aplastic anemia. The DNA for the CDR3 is TGTGCCAGCAGCCCAGGTCGCGCAGCCTACGAGCAGTACTTC. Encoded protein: CASSPGRAAYEQYF.